The 21 T cell receptor beta chains below were found in one sample sequenced in a study of cytomegalovirus exposure and HLA in healthy donors. PCR amplification relied on 60 Vbeta primers (plus 13 Jbeta primers). TCRdb's table, derived via immunoSEQ multiplex PCR, lists solely in-frame clones and lacks some. Among some 150,000 clones listed, around four fifths were seen once. Sequenced input: PBMCs. The receptors shown here come from a male donor in good health and CMV-seronegative.

The genes are TRBV7-9 and TRBJ2-5, with D possibly being TRBD1 (6 bases). V was shortened by 2 bases and J by 1 base, with 8 bases between the two germline ends. The CDR3 loop spans 14 amino acids. CDR1 and CDR2 (germline): SEHNR, FQNEAQ (reference sequence). As DNA, the CDR3 is TGTGCCAGCAGCTTACAGGGGCCCCAAGAGACCCAGTACTTC. This gives the protein CASSLQGPQETQYF.

The V gene is TRBV11-2, the J gene TRBJ2-4; D may be TRBD2 (5 bases). CDR1 and CDR2 (germline): SGHAT, FQNNGV. The CDR3 is 19 residues long. V was trimmed by 3 bases and J by 5 bases, leaving 26 bases between them. For the CDR3, the DNA is TGTGCCAGCAGCTTTAGCCGGAACGGAAGCGGAGCTGCCCAAAACATTCAGTACTTC. Protein product: CASSFSRNGSGAAQNIQYF.

The genes are TRBV19 and TRBJ1-2, with D hard to call. In germline, CDR1 is LNHDA, CDR2 SQIVND (reference sequence). CDR3 length equals 14 residues. V lost 3 bases and J 0 bases, leaving 8 bases between the germline ends. The CDR3 DNA reads as TGTGCCAGTAGTATTTACGGTCCTAACTATGGCTACACCTTC. Its protein is CASSIYGPNYGYTF.

The chain has TRBV7-6 and TRBJ1-1; D is ambiguous. Per the germline V gene, CDR1 is SGHVS and CDR2 is FNYEAQ. CDR3 size: 19 residues. Trimming removed 5 bases at V and 0 bases at J, with 25 bases between. The CDR3 here is CASSLDAYSHPEMNTEAFF. CDR3 nucleotides: TGTGCCAGCAGCCTTGACGCGTACAGCCACCCCGAAATGAACACTGAAGCTTTCTTT.

The V call is TRBV15, the J call TRBJ2-3, with TRBD2 matching 7 bases. With V trimmed by 6 bases and J by 2 bases, 11 bases remained unmatched. CDR3 length: 16 residues. CDR1 and CDR2 (germline): LNHNV, YYDKDF (reference sequence). CDR3 protein: CATRDPGRGFTDTQYF. In DNA, the CDR3 is TGTGCCACCAGAGATCCAGGGAGGGGATTCACAGATACGCAGTATTTT.

This sequence joins TRBV5-1 and TRBJ1-1; TRBD1 agrees at 8 bases. Per the germline V gene, CDR1 is SGHRS and CDR2 is YFSETQ. The CDR3 extends over 16 amino acids. V was pared by 4 bases and J by 4 bases, with 12 bases of the junction left unmatched. CDR3 coding DNA: TGCGCCAGCAGCCTAGACAGGGGCGGCGGGGGCACTGAAGCTTTCTTT. Translation: CASSLDRGGGGTEAFF. The whole variable domain, remainder taken from reference TRBV5-1 and TRBJ1-1, is KAGVTQTPRYLIKTRGQQVTLSCSPISGHRSVSWYQQTPGQGLQFLFEYFSETQRNKGNFPGRFSGRQFSNSRSEMNVSTLELGDSALYLCASSLDRGGGGTEAFFGQGTRLTVV.

The chain recombines TRBV20-1 with TRBJ2-7; 7 bases are a match to TRBD1. This CDR3 has 11 residues. Unmatched junction bases numbered 2, after V lost 5 bases and J lost 4 bases. CDR1 is DFQATT and CDR2 is SNEGSKA in the germline V gene (reference sequence). The CDR3 loop is CSAVTGYEQYF. The CDR3 bases are TGCAGTGCTGTGACAGGGTACGAGCAGTACTTC.

This clone came up a few times. The genes are TRBV12-5 and TRBJ2-1, with a tentative D call TRBD1 (6 bases). Per germline, CDR1 LGHNT and CDR2 FRNRAP. The CDR3 covers 17 residues. V lost 2 bases and J 3 bases, leaving 17 bases between the germline ends. The CDR3 region is CASGLPPRKQGYNEQFF. CDR3 nucleotides: TGTGCTAGTGGTTTGCCCCCCCGGAAACAGGGCTACAATGAGCAGTTCTTC. The full variable domain, in which reference TRBV12-5 and TRBJ2-1 provide the parts outside the CDR3, is DARVTQTPRHKVTEMGQEVTMRCQPILGHNTVFWYRQTMMQGLELLAYFRNRAPLDDSGMPKDRFSAEMPDATLATLKIQPSEPRDSAVYFCASGLPPRKQGYNEQFFGPGTRLTVL.

The chain links TRBV2 to TRBJ2-5; D gene uncertain. The CDR3 totals 11 residues. From germline, CDR1 is SNHLY and CDR2 FYNNEI. The germline V and J ends were trimmed by 4 bases and 5 bases, with 5 bases remaining between them. Here the CDR3 DNA reads TGTGCCAGCAGTGTGTCGGAGACCCAGTACTTC. Amino acid sequence: CASSVSETQYF.

This clone was detected a few times. The genes are TRBV11-2 and TRBJ1-4; tentative D call: TRBD1 (6 bases). The CDR3 loop spans 18 amino acids. Trimming shortened V by 3 bases and J by 6 bases, and 23 bases separated the two germline ends. CDR1 is SGHAT, CDR2 FQNNGV, per germline. CDR3 in amino acids: CASSFEPGWGGRHEKLFF. The CDR3 region has the DNA TGTGCCAGCAGCTTCGAACCCGGTTGGGGGGGCCGACATGAAAAACTGTTTTTT.

This clone was counted a single time. The chain recombines TRBV11-3 with TRBJ2-7; D might be TRBD2 (5 bases). V shed 2 bases and J shed 0 bases, with 11 bases lying between them. Germline V lookup: CDR1 SGHNT, CDR2 YENEEA. The CDR3 loop spans 15 amino acids. The CDR3 spells CASSLSSGTSYEQYF. The CDR3 DNA reads TGTGCCAGCAGCTTATCCAGCGGCACCTCCTACGAGCAGTACTTC.

The rearrangement joins TRBV5-6 to TRBJ2-5; possible D gene TRBD2, 5 bases. Germline V gives CDR1 SGHDT, CDR2 YYEEEE. The CDR3 has 14 residues. V lost 6 bases, J lost 1 base, and 13 bases lay in between. CDR3 sequence (DNA): TGTGCCAGCATCCACCGTGGAGGCCAAGAGACCCAGTACTTC. Residues: CASIHRGGQETQYF. Full variable domain (rest looked up from reference TRBV5-6 and TRBJ2-5): DAGVTQSPTHLIKTRGQQVTLRCSPKSGHDTVSWYQQALGQGPQFIFQYYEEEERQRGNFPDRFSGHQFPNYSSELNVNALLLGDSALYLCASIHRGGQETQYFGPGTRLLVL.

The V gene is TRBV28, the J gene TRBJ1-2, with 8 bases that match TRBD1. This CDR3 region has 17 residues. Per the germline V gene, CDR1 is MDHEN and CDR2 is SYDVKM. The J segment lost 5 bases and the V segment lost 5 bases, leaving 16 bases of the junction unmatched. The CDR3 loop is CASSLIGTGGLGYGYTF. The CDR3 nucleotides read TGTGCCAGCAGTCTAATCGGGACAGGAGGTTTAGGGTATGGCTACACCTTC.

This clone was observed once. The J gene is TRBJ2-7, the V gene TRBV9; 11 nucleotides agree with TRBD1. The CDR3 covers 15 residues. J gave up 3 bases and V 0 bases, and 2 bases lay outside the gene matches. CDR1 SGDLS and CDR2 YYNGEE come from the germline V gene. The CDR3 sequence: CASSVEGTGGYEQYF. The CDR3 DNA reads as TGTGCCAGCAGCGTAGAAGGGACAGGGGGCTACGAGCAGTACTTC.

This chain uses TRBV5-4 with TRBJ2-7; TRBD2 matches at 8 bases. CDR1 is SGHNT and CDR2 is YYREEE in the germline V gene (reference sequence). Losses at the gene ends were 4 bases for V and 6 bases for J; bases not matched to a gene: 18. The CDR3 is 17 amino acids. The CDR3 loop reads CASSLRGVDGRAVEQYF. CDR3 coding DNA: TGTGCCAGCAGCCTACGGGGGGTTGACGGGAGGGCCGTCGAGCAGTACTTC.

The genes are TRBV11-1 and TRBJ2-3; 11 nucleotides align to TRBD2. The J segment lost 5 bases and the V segment lost 5 bases, leaving 6 bases of the junction unmatched. Germline CDR1 and CDR2: SGHAT and FQDESV (reference sequence). The CDR3 sequence is 15 residues long. The CDR3 nucleotides are TGTGCCAGCAGCACCTTAGCGGGGGGGCTAGATACGCAGTATTTT. Amino acids: CASSTLAGGLDTQYF.

This clone was counted a few times. This sequence joins TRBV6-6 and TRBJ1-1; no reliable D call. Deletions cut 6 bases from V and 0 bases from J, with 8 bases between. Looked up from germline, CDR1 is MNHNY and CDR2 is SVGAGI (reference sequence). This CDR3 is 13 amino acids long. Here the CDR3 DNA reads TGTGCCAGCAGACACGACATGAACACTGAAGCTTTCTTT. This sequence encodes CASRHDMNTEAFF.

The J gene is TRBJ1-2, the V gene TRBV7-8, with D possibly matching TRBD1 (6 bases). This CDR3 spans 14 amino acids. Germline V gene data show CDR1 as SGHVS and CDR2 as FQNEAQ. Trimming pared 1 base from V and 2 bases from J, leaving 8 bases between. This CDR3 reads CASSLDRVNYGYTF. The CDR3 DNA follows: TGTGCCAGCAGCTTAGACAGGGTGAACTATGGCTACACCTTC.

The rearrangement links TRBV14 to TRBJ2-3, with TRBD2 matching over 11 bases. V lost 3 bases to trimming and J lost 3 bases; unmatched junction nucleotides: 5. Germline assignment: CDR1 SGHDN and CDR2 FVKESK. The CDR3 is 16 amino acids. This chain's CDR3 is CASSQGRLAGTDTQYF. The CDR3 bases are TGTGCCAGCAGCCAGGGGAGACTAGCGGGGACAGATACGCAGTATTTT.

The gene calls are TRBV9 and TRBJ1-2, with D perhaps matching TRBD1 (5 bases). CDR3 length: 12 residues. The V end was cut by 0 bases, the J end by 5 bases, with 5 bases between. Germline loops: CDR1 SGDLS, CDR2 YYNGEE. CDR3: CASSVAGYGYTF. In DNA, the CDR3 is TGTGCCAGCAGCGTAGCAGGGTATGGCTACACCTTC.

V gene TRBV25-1 combines with J gene TRBJ1-1; TRBD1 might be the D (5 bases). The CDR3 spans 12 residues. CDR1 and CDR2 from the germline V gene are MGHDK and SYGVNS. Trimming shortened V by 2 bases and J by 5 bases, and 6 bases separated the two germline ends. CDR3 DNA sequence: TGTGCCAGCAGTGAAAGGGGAACTGAAGCTTTCTTT. Its translation is CASSERGTEAFF.